The rows below give T cell receptor beta chains drawn from one sample of a study of T cell repertoires in cytomegalovirus infection. Which antigens these TCRs recognize remains unknown. TCRdb processed the reads anew with MiXCR; each CDR3 protein has one entry. The repertoire holds about 89,000 distinct CDR3 sequences, with over 25% as singletons. Source: CD8+ T cells from cultured PBMCs, taken from culture after CMV antigen stimulation. These receptors were obtained from a human donor in good health (CMV status not recorded). Some clones in this sample may be carry-over from other donors' samples. The CDR3 runs from the conserved cysteine through the conserved F or W. A D gene is named only where the DNA matches it firmly. Clone size, where shown, is once, few, many, or a class for clones that have expanded.

d_call	v_call	clone_size	j_call	cdr3_aa	cdr3_nt
-	TRBV7-9	few	TRBJ2-5	CASSSDQYQETQYF	TGTGCCAGCAGCTCGGACCAGTACCAAGAGACCCAGTACTTC
TRBD1	TRBV2	few	TRBJ2-1	CASSAWTGSGDEQFF	TGTGCCAGCAGTGCTTGGACAGGGTCAGGCGATGAGCAGTTCTTC
TRBD1	TRBV9	few	TRBJ1-2	CASSEPGQGAQGYTF	TGTGCCAGCAGCGAACCGGGACAGGGGGCGCAGGGCTACACCTTC
TRBD2	TRBV7-2	-	TRBJ2-5	CASSQRLAGGPQYF	TGTGCCAGCAGCCAGCGACTAGCGGGGGGGCCCCAGTACTTC
-	TRBV4-2	many	TRBJ1-3	CASSQDWSQTGNTIYF	TGTGCCAGCAGCCAAGATTGGTCTCAGACTGGAAACACCATATATTTT
-	TRBV10-3	-	TRBJ1-2	CAISEDRRYYGYTF	TGTGCCATCAGTGAGGACAGAAGGTACTATGGCTACACCTTC
TRBD2	TRBV7-6	-	TRBJ2-3	CASSTTSGGAGDTQYF	TGTGCCAGCAGCACTACGAGCGGGGGGGCAGGGGATACGCAGTATTTT
TRBD1	TRBV11-3	-	TRBJ2-7	CASSLASGGSYEQYF	TGTGCCAGCAGCTTAGCGTCAGGGGGCTCCTACGAGCAGTACTTC
-	TRBV7-9	-	TRBJ1-1	CASSLAGGRSEAFF	TGTGCCAGCAGCTTAGCGGGAGGCAGGAGTGAAGCTTTCTTT
-	TRBV27	few	TRBJ1-5	CASSLSSGARGQPQHF	TGTGCCAGCAGTTTATCGTCGGGGGCGAGGGGTCAGCCCCAGCATTTT
TRBD2	TRBV12-3/TRBV12-4	few	TRBJ2-3	CASTPRGLASDTQYF	TGTGCCAGCACTCCTCGGGGACTAGCGTCAGATACGCAGTATTTT
TRBD1	TRBV5-4	-	TRBJ1-2	CASSLGSVWRGTGGFGYTF	TGTGCCAGCAGCTTGGGGTCCGTTTGGAGGGGGACAGGGGGTTTTGGCTACACCTTC
-	TRBV27	-	TRBJ2-3	CASSSTPGLLLMGSTDTQYF	TGTGCCAGCAGCTCAACCCCGGGACTCCTCTTAATGGGGTCCACAGATACGCAGTATTTT
TRBD1	TRBV7-4	-	TRBJ2-1	CASSLLRTGGNEQFF	TGTGCCAGCAGCTTATTGCGGACAGGGGGCAATGAGCAGTTCTTC
-	TRBV12-3/TRBV12-4	few	TRBJ1-1	CASSYRWENTEAFF	TGTGCCAGCAGTTATAGATGGGAGAACACTGAAGCTTTCTTT
-	TRBV27	once	TRBJ1-1	CASSLTKNTEAFF	TGTGCCAGCAGTTTAACAAAGAACACTGAAGCTTTCTTT
-	TRBV19	-	TRBJ1-1	CASKIQGDSEAFF	TGTGCCAGTAAAATACAGGGCGACAGTGAAGCTTTCTTT
-	TRBV7-6	few	TRBJ1-1	CASSLGGGGGYTEAFF	TGTGCCAGCAGCTTAGGGGGGGGAGGCGGGTACACTGAAGCTTTCTTT
-	TRBV27	few	TRBJ2-3	CASSFSGSLTDTQYF	TGTGCCAGCAGTTTTTCGGGTTCCCTAACAGATACGCAGTATTTT
-	TRBV10-3	-	TRBJ2-7	CAISVEGAPYEQYF	TGTGCCATCAGCGTGGAAGGGGCCCCTTACGAGCAGTACTTC
-	TRBV19	few	TRBJ1-1	CASTLGGWNTEAFF	TGTGCCAGTACCCTGGGGGGGTGGAACACTGAAGCTTTCTTT
-	TRBV6-5	many	TRBJ2-5	CASSYKTGRGSGQETQYF	TGTGCCAGCAGTTACAAAACAGGTCGGGGCTCGGGACAAGAGACCCAGTACTTC
TRBD1	TRBV27	-	TRBJ1-1	CASRPGGLTEAFF	TGTGCCAGCAGACCAGGGGGGCTGACTGAAGCTTTCTTT
TRBD2	TRBV10-2	-	TRBJ2-1	CASSGNRDYPYNEQFF	TGCGCCAGCAGTGGAAACCGGGACTATCCCTACAATGAGCAGTTCTTC
TRBD1	TRBV27	few	TRBJ2-1	CASSFGTGGNEQFF	TGTGCCAGCAGTTTTGGGACAGGGGGCAATGAGCAGTTCTTC
-	TRBV7-8	few	TRBJ2-5	CASSPARAGETQYF	TGTGCCAGCAGCCCCGCGAGGGCCGGAGAGACCCAGTACTTC
-	TRBV7-9	few	TRBJ2-1	CASTLSGGVSYNEQFF	TGTGCCAGCACCCTGTCGGGCGGGGTCTCCTACAATGAGCAGTTCTTC
TRBD1	TRBV29-1	few	TRBJ1-1	CSVEDPDRGSTEAFF	TGCAGCGTTGAAGATCCCGACAGGGGAAGTACTGAAGCTTTCTTT
TRBD1	TRBV11-3	many	TRBJ2-1	CASSLTRGQGAGEQFF	TGTGCCAGCAGCTTGACCCGGGGACAGGGGGCAGGTGAGCAGTTCTTC
-	TRBV9	many	TRBJ1-2	CASSVGSAPYGYTF	TGTGCCAGCAGCGTAGGGTCCGCCCCCTATGGCTACACCTTC
TRBD1	TRBV5-1	-	TRBJ1-2	CASKVGTGGIDGYTF	TGCGCCAGCAAGGTCGGGACAGGGGGCATCGATGGCTACACCTTC